The 32 T cell receptor beta chains below were found in one sample sequenced in a study of PD-1 blockade in classical Hodgkin lymphoma. Generated by immunoSEQ multiplex PCR, the TCRdb table keeps only in-frame clones and is missing some. The sample contains just under 45,000 clones, approximately 72% of which appear only once. Each patient experienced a relapse that followed autologous stem cell transplantation, and brentuximab vedotin exposure varied. This sample comprised peripheral blood mononuclear cells (PBMCs), obtained before the second cycle of nivolumab. All receptors derive from a human donor with classical Hodgkin lymphoma.

This clone was seen more than once but under ten times. This chain links TRBV6-5 with TRBJ2-3, with 9 positions matching TRBD1. Germline V lookup: CDR1 MNHEY, CDR2 SVGAGI. CDR3 length: 14 residues. J was trimmed by 4 bases and V by 6 bases; bases with no gene match: 5. In nucleotides, the CDR3 is TGTGCCAGCAGCCGGGACAGGGAGTCAGATACGCAGTATTTT. This translates into CASSRDRESDTQYF.

DNA for the CDR3: TGTGCCAGCAGCCCTTTGACAGGCTTCTCTGGAAACACCATATATTTT. Protein: CASSPLTGFSGNTIYF. This chain connects TRBV9 to TRBJ1-3; D might be TRBD1 (6 bases). The CDR3 length is 16 residues. Germline V gene data show CDR1 as SGDLS and CDR2 as YYNGEE. Trimming cost V 4 bases and J 0 bases, with 14 bases left between them.

By sample share, this clone is medium-sized (0.01 to 0.1%). The chain carries TRBV4-1 and TRBJ1-1; a possible D gene is TRBD1 (5 bases). The V gene's germline CDR1 is MGHRA and CDR2 YSYEKL. The CDR3 spans 12 residues. V was shortened by 1 base and J by 8 bases, with 8 bases between the two germline ends. This CDR3 is CASSQGTSEAFF. The CDR3, as DNA: TGCGCCAGCAGCCAAGGGACATCCGAAGCTTTCTTT.

The rearrangement joins TRBV19 to TRBJ1-4; D not certain. Germline V gives CDR1 LNHDA, CDR2 SQIVND (reference sequence). The CDR3 extends over 14 amino acids. V lost 5 bases and J 6 bases, leaving 13 bases between the germline ends. The CDR3 loop is CASSLVVRDEKLFF. CDR3 in DNA: TGTGCCAGTAGTCTCGTTGTGAGGGATGAAAAACTGTTTTTT.

This chain uses TRBV29-1 with TRBJ2-3, with D unresolved. The V gene's germline CDR1 is SQVTM and CDR2 ANQGSEA. Trimming removed 4 bases from V and 0 bases from J, with 5 bases in between. CDR3 length: 12 residues. The DNA of the CDR3 is TGCAGCGTTGCAGTTAGCACAGATACGCAGTATTTT. Its translation: CSVAVSTDTQYF.

The rearrangement links TRBV6-5 to TRBJ2-2; TRBD2 matches 8 bases. Germline V gives CDR1 MNHEY, CDR2 SVGAGI. The ends lost 2 bases at V and 5 bases at J; junction bases unmatched: 4. This CDR3 is built from 15 residues. The CDR3 loop is CASSYVSGGTGELFF. The CDR3 coding sequence is TGTGCCAGCAGTTACGTGTCGGGGGGGACCGGGGAGCTGTTTTTT.

This clone was seen only a few times. The chain carries TRBV7-7 and TRBJ2-7, with D tentatively TRBD1 (5 bases). With 4 bases removed from V and 1 base from J, the gap between germline ends came to 11 bases. The CDR3 extends over 14 amino acids. Germline V gene lookup returns CDR1 SSHAT and CDR2 FNYEAQ (reference sequence). The CDR3 region is CASSSTPGSYEQYF. CDR3 sequence (DNA): TGTGCCAGCAGCTCAACTCCAGGGTCCTACGAGCAGTACTTC.

The chain recombines TRBV14 with TRBJ2-7; no definite D call. Germline-derived CDR1 and CDR2 are SGHDN and FVKESK. The CDR3 has 13 residues. V lost 1 base and J lost 4, with 8 bases in between. CDR3 region: CASSQGYFYEQYF. CDR3 nucleotide sequence: TGTGCCAGCAGCCAAGGCTATTTTTACGAGCAGTACTTC.

The V gene is TRBV6-1, the J gene TRBJ2-6, with 9 bases fitting TRBD1. Looked up from germline, CDR1 is MNHNS and CDR2 is SASEGT. The CDR3 runs 17 residues. V shed 5 bases and J 3 bases; nucleotides not matched to a gene: 8. CDR3 coding DNA: TGTGCCAGCAGTAAAGGGACAGGGCTAGGTGGGGCCAACGTCCTGACTTTC. It specifies CASSKGTGLGGANVLTF.

The chain couples TRBV10-1 to TRBJ2-7, with TRBD1 matching over 7 bases. The J segment lost 0 bases and the V segment lost 5 bases, leaving 7 bases of the junction unmatched. Germline V lookup: CDR1 WNHNN, CDR2 SYGVQD (reference sequence). The CDR3 contains 15 residues. The CDR3 loop is CASSLQGSLSYEQYF. In DNA form, the CDR3 reads TGCGCCAGCAGTTTACAGGGGTCCCTCTCCTACGAGCAGTACTTC.

The rearrangement links TRBV9 to TRBJ2-5, with D possibly matching TRBD1 (6 bases). Matching the DNA end better, TRBJ2-7 makes the J call doubtful. Per germline, CDR1 SGDLS and CDR2 YYNGEE. CDR3 size: 15 residues. The CDR3 spells CASSAARSGDYEQYF. Here the CDR3 DNA reads TGTGCCAGCAGCGCCGCTCGGTCAGGGGACTACGAGCAGTACTTC.

This clone was found a few times. The genes are TRBV19 and TRBJ2-7; a weak D match, TRBD2 (6 bases). This CDR3 comprises 15 residues. Per germline, CDR1 LNHDA and CDR2 SQIVND (reference sequence). V lost 7 bases to trimming and J lost 2 bases, with 18 bases between them. The CDR3 DNA is TGTGCCAGTATGGGAGCGCGGAGGGATACCTACGAGCAGTACTTC. It is translated as CASMGARRDTYEQYF.

In this sample, this clone turned up a few times. The genes are TRBV9 and TRBJ2-2, with D possibly TRBD1 on 6 matching bases. CDR1 and CDR2 (germline): SGDLS, YYNGEE. V shed 3 bases and J shed 3 bases, with 12 bases lying between them. The CDR3 has 15 amino acids. CDR3 sequence (DNA): TGTGCCAGCAGCGCCCCGGGGACACACACCGGGGAGCTGTTTTTT. Protein sequence: CASSAPGTHTGELFF.

This clone was detected only a few times. The CDR3 is CASSQDRTGRTEAFF. The CDR3 nucleotides are TGTGCCAGCAGCCAAGATCGGACAGGGAGGACTGAAGCTTTCTTT. This sequence joins TRBV4-2 and TRBJ1-1; 8 bases are a match to TRBD1. The CDR3 sequence is 15 residues long. CDR1 and CDR2 (germline): LGHNA, YNFKEQ. V gave up 0 bases and J gave up 5 bases; unmatched junction bases: 5.

The rearrangement joins TRBV7-2 to TRBJ2-3; 7 nucleotides match TRBD2. Trimming cost V 3 bases and J 3 bases; bases outside gene matches: 9. The CDR3 extends over 16 amino acids. CDR1 is SGHTA and CDR2 is FQGNSA in the germline V gene. CDR3 region: CASSFSPGLPTDTQYF. The CDR3 nucleotides are TGTGCCAGCAGCTTCTCTCCGGGACTACCAACAGATACGCAGTATTTT.

This clone appeared a few times. The CDR3 DNA follows: TGTGCCAGTAGTATAGGACAGGGACGGGTTTACCAAGAGACCCAGTACTTC. It is translated as CASSIGQGRVYQETQYF. This chain joins TRBV19 and TRBJ2-5; TRBD1 matches at 7 bases. The CDR3 runs 17 residues. Looked up from germline, CDR1 is LNHDA and CDR2 is SQIVND (reference sequence). The J segment lost 0 bases and the V segment lost 1 base, leaving 8 bases of the junction unmatched.

Concerning this clone itself: Additional DNA sequences in this sample encode the identical CDR3. V gene TRBV18 combines with J gene TRBJ2-7, with D possibly being TRBD1 (6 bases). V gave up 2 bases and J gave up 7 bases, with 21 bases separating them. The CDR3 is 16 residues long. In germline, CDR1 is KGHSH, CDR2 LQKENI. For the CDR3, the DNA is TGTGCCAGCTCACCAGGAGGTACCGGGACATCTCGGGAGCAGTACTTC. Its translation is CASSPGGTGTSREQYF.

The chain couples TRBV2 to TRBJ1-1; 7 bases map to TRBD1. The CDR3 has 14 amino acids. The germline CDR1 and CDR2 sequences are SNHLY and FYNNEI. V shed 3 bases, J shed 3 bases, and the junction held 4 bases outside the gene matches. The CDR3 nucleotides are TGTGCCAGCAGTGATACAGGGGCATACACTGAAGCTTTCTTT. Protein product: CASSDTGAYTEAFF. Full variable domain (outside the CDR3, taken from reference TRBV2 and TRBJ1-1): EPEVTQTPSHQVTQMGQEVILRCVPISNHLYFYWYRQILGQKVEFLVSFYNNEISEKSEIFDDQFSVERPDGSNFTLKIRSTKLEDSAMYFCASSDTGAYTEAFFGQGTRLTVV.

V gene TRBV6-5 combines with J gene TRBJ1-2; 7 bases line up with TRBD1. This CDR3 has 14 residues. The ends lost 8 bases at V and 5 bases at J; junction bases unmatched: 11. Germline CDR1 is MNHEY and CDR2 is SVGAGI. The CDR3 bases are TGTGCCAGCGTAGGACAGGCCACCTCTTATGGCTACACCTTC. This encodes CASVGQATSYGYTF.

The chain uses TRBV18 and TRBJ1-3; possible D gene TRBD1, 5 bases. Looked up from germline, CDR1 is KGHSH and CDR2 is LQKENI. This CDR3 spans 20 amino acids. The V gene lost 0 bases and the J gene lost 0 bases, with 21 bases spanning the gap. This chain's CDR3 is CASSPPLTAQGYYSGNTIYF. Written as DNA, the CDR3 is TGTGCCAGCTCACCACCCCTTACCGCTCAGGGATATTACTCTGGAAACACCATATATTTT.

This sequence joins TRBV15 and TRBJ1-1; 7 bases map to TRBD1. Germline CDR1 LNHNV, CDR2 YYDKDF (reference sequence). The V and J ends lost 7 bases and 1 base, in that order; junction bases with no gene match: 3. The CDR3 runs to 13 residues. This CDR3 is CATKTGRNTEAFF. As DNA, the CDR3 is TGTGCCACCAAGACAGGGAGGAACACTGAAGCTTTCTTT.

The V and J genes are TRBV4-3 and TRBJ2-1, with D hard to call. The CDR3 contains 12 residues. The germline V and J ends were trimmed by 1 base and 10 bases, with 8 bases remaining between them. From germline, CDR1 is LGHNA and CDR2 YSLEER. Written as DNA, the CDR3 is TGCGCCAGCAGCCAAGCTGGAAGGGAGCAGTTCTTC. It is translated as CASSQAGREQFF.

V usage is TRBV27 and J usage is TRBJ1-1, with 12 positions matching TRBD1. The ends lost 4 bases at V and 7 bases at J; junction bases unmatched: 10. Germline V lookup: CDR1 MNHEY, CDR2 SMNVEV (reference sequence). The CDR3 is 16 amino acids. The CDR3 coding sequence is TGTGCCAGCAGTTCCGGGGACAGGGGGCTATCGGGTGAAGCTTTCTTT. It codes for CASSSGDRGLSGEAFF.

This clone was observed a few times. The CDR3 loop is CASSQVMGMNTEAFF. For the CDR3, the DNA is TGCGCCAGCAGCCAAGTCATGGGCATGAACACTGAAGCTTTCTTT. The genes are TRBV4-3 and TRBJ1-1; D gene ambiguous. Trimming removed 1 base from V and 0 bases from J, with 9 bases in between. CDR1 LGHNA and CDR2 YSLEER come from the germline V gene. The CDR3 loop spans 15 amino acids.

The chain uses TRBV6-4 and TRBJ1-1; D is unclear. Germline CDR1 and CDR2: MRHNA and SNTAGT. V lost 5 bases and J lost 3, with 10 bases in between. The CDR3 consists of 13 residues. The CDR3 nucleotides read TGTGCCAGCAGTCAAGCCTGGGACACTGAAGCTTTCTTT. Protein sequence: CASSQAWDTEAFF.

The chain carries TRBV11-2 and TRBJ2-5; no clear D gene. The CDR3 runs 14 residues. Deletions cut 1 base from V and 2 bases from J, with 8 bases between. The V gene's germline CDR1 is SGHAT and CDR2 FQNNGV. The CDR3 here is CASSLGIGQETQYF. CDR3 nucleotides: TGTGCCAGCAGCTTAGGAATCGGGCAAGAGACCCAGTACTTC.

The rearrangement uses TRBV18 and TRBJ2-5, with D perhaps TRBD2 (6 bases). Trimming took off 8 bases at V and 3 bases at J, with 13 bases between the two ends. Germline values: CDR1 KGHSH, CDR2 LQKENI. This CDR3 spans 13 amino acids. CDR3 residues: CASGPGLKETQYF. CDR3 in DNA: TGTGCCAGCGGACCGGGACTTAAAGAGACCCAGTACTTC.

The chain has TRBV7-9 and TRBJ2-3, with TRBD1 identical over 10 bases. Germline values: CDR1 SEHNR, CDR2 FQNEAQ (reference sequence). CDR3 length: 15 residues. V gave up 4 bases and J gave up 3 bases; unmatched junction bases: 4. CDR3 protein: CASSWPGQGTDTQYF. CDR3 DNA: TGTGCCAGCAGCTGGCCGGGACAGGGGACAGATACGCAGTATTTT.

V usage is TRBV18 and J usage is TRBJ1-1; D is unclear. The germline V gene encodes CDR1 KGHSH and CDR2 LQKENI. The V gene lost 3 bases and the J gene lost 1 base, with 9 bases spanning the gap. The CDR3 totals 14 residues. DNA of the CDR3: TGTGCCAGCTCACCCCGGACGGAGAACACTGAAGCTTTCTTT. It codes for CASSPRTENTEAFF.

The CDR3 here is CASSPMDGTEAFF. The CDR3 DNA reads TGTGCCAGCTCACCCATGGATGGGACTGAAGCTTTCTTT. The chain couples TRBV18 to TRBJ1-1; D call uncertain. V gave up 3 bases and J gave up 5 bases, with 10 bases separating them. Germline V gene sequence: CDR1 KGHSH, CDR2 LQKENI. This CDR3 comprises 13 residues.

A few counts support this clone. This rearrangement joins TRBV6-1 to TRBJ2-7; D is uncertain. Germline CDR1 MNHNS, CDR2 SASEGT. CDR3 length equals 15 residues. V dropped 4 bases and J dropped 3 bases, with 16 bases sitting between them. The CDR3: CASSVLFGRDYEQYF. The CDR3 nucleotides are TGTGCCAGCAGTGTACTGTTTGGCAGAGACTACGAGCAGTACTTC.

The rearrangement uses TRBV18 and TRBJ2-1, with D perhaps matching TRBD1 or TRBD2 (5 bases each). CDR3 length equals 15 residues. V lost 0 bases and J lost 5, with 11 bases in between. Per the germline V gene, CDR1 is KGHSH and CDR2 is LQKENI. CDR3 region: CASSPPLGTHNEQFF. CDR3 nucleotide sequence: TGTGCCAGCTCACCACCGTTAGGGACGCACAATGAGCAGTTCTTC.